Listed here is a single T cell receptor (beta chain). Antigen: not known. This may stem from a read error, because a much larger clone lies one nucleotide away. Amplified TCR beta CDR3 regions derived from RNA transcripts. With the HTBI primer set, the TCR CDR3 went through a first round of RT-PCR. Each CDR3 protein is one row after TCRdb ran MiXCR on the multiplex PCR reads. Among 500,000 to 700,000 distinct CDR3 sequences, 16% were seen once, and the ten largest hold roughly 18%. Investigators excluded patients with uncontrolled infection, other autoimmune disease, pregnancy or lactation. The sample comes from a study of T cells in Graves' hyperthyroidism and ophthalmopathy. Study-wide context: Sampling of peripheral blood happened at initial diagnosis, prior to any treatment.

Study-level findings and limits: Most thyroid clonotypes expanded above 0.001 were also detected in blood.

The CDR3 has 15 residues. Germline CDR1 is SEHNR and CDR2 is FQNEAQ (reference sequence). Source material: blood. This receptor was identified in a woman aged 18-29 years with Graves' hyperthyroidism. The chain couples TRBV7-9 to TRBJ2-3; TRBD2 matches 10 bases. The CDR3 reads CAGSFTSGATDTQYF. The CDR3 region has the DNA TGTGCCGGCAGCTTCACTAGCGGGGCAACAGATACGCAGTATTTT.